The T cell receptor beta chain under discussion was sequenced for a study of T-cell reconstitution after alpha-beta-depleted transplantation in children (dated by TCRdb to about 2016). Some background on the complete study: The study quantitatively tracked T-cell immune reconstitution after TCRalphabeta/CD19-depleted allogeneic hematopoietic cell transplantation in children using TCR repertoire profiling.

Receptor amplification or capture employed PCR. Instrument on record: Illumina HiSeq 2500. TCR libraries were prepared with molecular barcoding, using unique molecular identifiers to normalize TCRbeta repertoire quantification. In-frame beta chains were kept once TCRdb had trimmed the public reads at Q25 with fastp and called clones with MiXCR. Each entry merges the rows of one CDR3 protein and shows their most common DNA and genes. The sample yields roughly 89,000 distinct CDR3 sequences; more than 10% were counted once. Of the sample, roughly 13% is held by the ten largest clones. This clonotype was recorded at least ten times. Its antigen specificity is not known. Base quality data are lacking; no much larger clone is found one base away. Clipping removes 4 bases from V and 2 bases from J, with 7 as the unmatched junction base count. The CDR3, cysteine through phenylalanine, is 15 amino acids long. Solely the CDR3 DNA is kept, with 45 bases framed from the first base. The germline V gene (reference sequence) specifies SEHNR as CDR1 and FQNEAQ as CDR2.

The chain couples TRBV7-9 to TRBJ2-5; 7 central nucleotides agree with TRBD1. Sample: PBMCs from the stem cell graft donor, taken from the stem cell graft. The receptor comes from a human donor who donated a stem cell graft to a child with inherited bone marrow failure. In nucleotides, the sequence is TGTGCCAGCAGCTCCGAGCAGGACAGGCAAGAGACCCAGTACTTC. Translated, it gives CASSSEQDRQETQYF.